Following are 20 T cell receptor beta chains from one sample sequenced in a study of cytomegalovirus exposure and HLA in healthy donors. The PCR had 60 Vbeta and 13 Jbeta primers. The protocol was immunoSEQ multiplex PCR, while the TCRdb copy is restricted to in-frame clones and leaves out a portion. The profile shows some 130,000 clones, around 10% of them singletons. The sequencing sample was made of PBMCs. All receptors come from a woman in her thirties or forties in good health and CMV-seropositive.

This clone was observed a few times. This chain joins TRBV19 and TRBJ1-6; 8 positions agree with TRBD1. V was pared by 0 bases and J by 7 bases, with 2 bases of the junction left unmatched. The germline gives CDR1 LNHDA, CDR2 SQIVND (reference sequence). This CDR3 has 15 amino acids. CDR3 protein: CASSIDRDRNSPLHF. The CDR3 DNA follows: TGTGCCAGTAGTATAGACCGGGACAGGAATTCACCCCTCCACTTT.

V and J are TRBV5-1 and TRBJ1-4; TRBD1 is a possible D gene (6 bases). CDR1 SGHRS and CDR2 YFSETQ come from the germline V gene. This CDR3 contains 14 residues. Trimming left V 3 bases short and J 7 bases short, with 13 bases between. The CDR3 loop reads CASSSQGGSEKLFF. CDR3 DNA: TGCGCCAGCAGCTCCCAAGGGGGTAGTGAAAAACTGTTTTTT.

The chain links TRBV2 to TRBJ2-2; 12 bases align to TRBD2. The CDR3 consists of 16 residues. Germline CDR1 SNHLY, CDR2 FYNNEI. J lost 4 bases, V lost 6 bases, and 6 bases had no gene match. CDR3: CASRDGLAGPTGELFF. The CDR3 bases are TGTGCCAGCAGGGACGGACTAGCGGGGCCCACCGGGGAGCTGTTTTTT.

There are a few counts of this clone. The rearrangement uses TRBV6-5 and TRBJ2-3, with 10 nucleotides matching TRBD2. Germline V gives CDR1 MNHEY, CDR2 SVGAGI. V dropped 0 bases and J dropped 3; count of bases not matched to a gene: 3. This CDR3 has 16 amino acids. CDR3 in DNA: TGTGCCAGCAGTTACTCGGATAGCGGGGGGACAGATACGCAGTATTTT. Translation gives CASSYSDSGGTDTQYF.

The gene calls are TRBV28 and TRBJ1-3; a weak D match, TRBD1 (5 bases). Deletions cut 3 bases from V and 4 bases from J, with 10 bases between. Germline assignment: CDR1 MDHEN and CDR2 SYDVKM. This CDR3 is 14 amino acids long. The CDR3 loop is CASSFRGAGNTIYF. CDR3 coding DNA: TGTGCCAGCAGTTTTAGGGGCGCCGGAAACACCATATATTTT.

V gene TRBV6-5 combines with J gene TRBJ2-3, with D tentatively TRBD2 (5 bases). The CDR3 is 15 amino acids. Germline V gene lookup returns CDR1 MNHEY and CDR2 SVGAGI. Trimming left V 6 bases short and J 2 bases short, with 15 bases between. The DNA of the CDR3 is TGTGCCAGCAGCCTTCTTTCCGGGGACACAGATACGCAGTATTTT. This encodes CASSLLSGDTDTQYF.

This clone appeared a few times. J is TRBJ1-6 and V is TRBV11-2; D is unresolved. Germline V gene data show CDR1 as SGHAT and CDR2 as FQNNGV. This CDR3 is 15 amino acids long. V was pared by 5 bases and J by 0 bases, with 8 bases between. The CDR3: CASSPRSSYNSPLHF. CDR3 bases: TGTGCCAGCAGCCCGAGAAGCTCCTATAATTCACCCCTCCACTTT. Variable domain in full (rest from reference TRBV11-2 and TRBJ1-6): EAGVAQSPRYKIIEKRQSVAFWCNPISGHATLYWYQQILGQGPKLLIQFQNNGVVDDSQLPKDRFSAERLKGVDSTLKIQPAKLEDSAVYLCASSPRSSYNSPLHFGNGTRLTVT.

The chain recombines TRBV10-3 with TRBJ1-1; 9 bases are a match to TRBD1. The CDR3 totals 13 residues. V gave up 8 bases and J gave up 0 bases; unmatched junction bases: 1. Per the germline V gene, CDR1 is ENHRY and CDR2 is SYGVKD. CDR3 in amino acids: CAIHRGLNTEAFF. For the CDR3, the DNA is TGTGCCATCCACAGGGGGCTGAACACTGAAGCTTTCTTT.

This clone was found a few times. The chain links TRBV10-2 to TRBJ1-6; weak D call: TRBD1 (6 bases). Germline lookup yields CDR1 WSHSY and CDR2 SAAADI. Deletions cut 10 bases from V and 9 bases from J, with 19 bases between. This CDR3 comprises 14 residues. The CDR3 is CATWTALPGSPLHF. CDR3 bases: TGCGCCACCTGGACAGCCCTCCCCGGTTCACCCCTCCACTTT.

This clone has more than one count but fewer than ten. The chain employs TRBV7-2 and TRBJ1-5; D not resolved. The germline V gene has CDR1 SGHTA and CDR2 FQGNSA. V shed 1 base and J shed 4 bases, with 11 bases lying between them. The length of the CDR3 is 15 residues. Here the CDR3 DNA reads TGTGCCAGCAGCTTAGTCACGGGTGCAAATCAGCCCCAGCATTTT. This gives the protein CASSLVTGANQPQHF.

This clone has only a few counts. The chain's CDR3 is CASTLWGENDVLTF. The CDR3 bases are TGTGCCAGCACCCTGTGGGGGGAAAATGACGTCCTGACTTTC. V is TRBV4-2 and J is TRBJ2-6; maybe TRBD2 (6 bases). The CDR3 totals 14 residues. Per germline, CDR1 LGHNA and CDR2 YNFKEQ. With 7 bases removed from V and 11 bases from J, the gap between germline ends came to 18 bases.

In its sample, this clone was seen a few times. The J gene is TRBJ1-1, the V gene TRBV6-5, with 8 bases identical to TRBD1. The CDR3 consists of 14 residues. The ends lost 6 bases at V and 2 bases at J; junction bases unmatched: 5. Germline-derived CDR1 and CDR2 are MNHEY and SVGAGI. Here the CDR3 DNA reads TGTGCCAGCAGGCTGGACAGGGTAAACACTGAAGCTTTCTTT. This sequence encodes CASRLDRVNTEAFF.

This rearrangement joins TRBV9 to TRBJ2-1, with a possible D match to TRBD1 (5 bases). This CDR3 is 14 amino acids long. V was cut by 2 bases and J by 5 bases, with 11 bases left in between. Germline V gene data show CDR1 as SGDLS and CDR2 as YYNGEE. The CDR3 sequence is CASSVWGSDNEQFF. CDR3 in DNA: TGTGCCAGCAGCGTTTGGGGCTCGGACAATGAGCAGTTCTTC.

The J gene is TRBJ2-7, the V gene TRBV5-6; 8 nucleotides agree with TRBD1. CDR3 length: 15 residues. J lost 5 bases, V lost 4 bases, and 11 bases had no gene match. The germline CDR1 and CDR2 sequences are SGHDT and YYEEEE. The CDR3 protein is CASSGGQGAVDEQYF. In DNA form, the CDR3 reads TGTGCCAGCAGCGGGGGTCAGGGGGCAGTAGACGAGCAGTACTTC.

This clone occurred a few times. The chain joins TRBV7-9 to TRBJ2-7, with 12 bases lining up with TRBD2. The CDR3 has 15 amino acids. Trimming cost V 5 bases and J 6 bases; bases outside gene matches: 8. CDR1 and CDR2 (germline): SEHNR, FQNEAQ (reference sequence). For the CDR3, the DNA is TGTGCCAGCAGCGCGCCTAGCGGGGGGGCCTCCGAGCAGTACTTC. The encoded protein is CASSAPSGGASEQYF.

This chain links TRBV6-1 with TRBJ1-6, with 11 nucleotides matching TRBD1. The germline V gene has CDR1 MNHNS and CDR2 SASEGT. Losses at the gene ends were 0 bases for V and 0 bases for J; bases not matched to a gene: 10. The CDR3 loop spans 21 amino acids. This CDR3 reads CASSEAAWTGGVSSYNSPLHF. The CDR3 bases are TGTGCCAGCAGTGAAGCGGCTTGGACAGGGGGCGTGAGCTCCTATAATTCACCCCTCCACTTT.

The chain is built from TRBV7-9 and TRBJ1-5; D is perhaps TRBD1 (5 bases). Germline V lookup: CDR1 SEHNR, CDR2 FQNEAQ (reference sequence). This CDR3 is built from 14 residues. Trimming took off 1 base at V and 3 bases at J, with 7 bases between the two ends. CDR3 in DNA: TGTGCCAGCAGCTTAGAGGACACCAATCAGCCCCAGCATTTT. Its translation: CASSLEDTNQPQHF.

The sample holds a few counts of this clone. V gene TRBV19 combines with J gene TRBJ1-3; 7 bases are shared with TRBD1. The CDR3 extends over 13 amino acids. V lost 9 bases and J lost 0; bases outside the gene matches: 2. Germline CDR1 and CDR2: LNHDA and SQIVND (reference sequence). The CDR3 DNA reads as TGTGCCAGCAGACAGGGCTCTGGAAACACCATATATTTT. Protein: CASRQGSGNTIYF.

This clone was seen only a few times. CDR3 DNA: TGTGCCAGCAGCCGACAGGGATCCACTGAAGCTTTCTTT. This translates into CASSRQGSTEAFF. The chain recombines TRBV7-9 with TRBJ1-1; TRBD1 aligns across 7 bases. The V gene's germline CDR1 is SEHNR and CDR2 FQNEAQ (reference sequence). The CDR3 extends over 13 amino acids. V was pared by 5 bases and J by 4 bases, with 4 bases of the junction left unmatched.

The genes are TRBV18 and TRBJ2-7; D gene ambiguous. CDR1 KGHSH and CDR2 LQKENI come from the germline V gene. The CDR3 is 14 residues long. Trimming took off 3 bases at V and 3 bases at J, with 12 bases between the two ends. The CDR3 loop reads CASSPTSKFYEQYF. For the CDR3, the DNA is TGTGCCAGCTCACCGACATCTAAGTTCTACGAGCAGTACTTC.